This T cell receptor beta chain came from a study of vaccination and CD4 T cells after COVID-19 (dated by TCRdb to the early 2020s). Some background on the complete study: Convalescent patients had a positive SARS-CoV-2 result on nasal swab PCR, and of these patients, under ten had mild disease and one had severe disease. Post-vaccine blood samples were taken a median of 72 days after the second vaccine dose, with a range of roughly 14 to 241 days. Two doses of either the Pfizer-BioNTech BNT162b2 vaccine (n=8) or the Moderna mRNA-1273 vaccine (n=2) were administered to participants. In ten to eleven COVID-19 convalescent patients and a handful of infection-naive healthy vaccine recipients, the spike-specific CD4+ TCR repertoire before mRNA vaccination was compared with the repertoire after mRNA vaccination. Culture stimuli were overlapping spike peptide pools from SARS-CoV-2 and from the common cold coronaviruses HCoV-NL63, HCoV-OC43 and HCoV-229E. Three convalescent patients gave samples both early after vaccination (day 14) and late after vaccination (days 161 to 241). Control cultures received a CEFX viral epitope pool as the positive control, an HIV-1 Nef peptide pool as the negative control, or no peptide. Post-COVID blood samples were collected from convalescent patients a median of approximately 93 days after diagnosis, with a range of roughly 30 to 170 days. The convalescent cohort included six males and four females, with two Hispanic individuals, seven Caucasians, two Asians and one multiracial person. Summary of the overall study and its limitations: In convalescent patients, a median about 84% of post-vaccine SARS-CoV-2-reactive clones were detected only after vaccination, and vaccine-specific priming was suggested by this finding. The number of convalescent patients in the study was relatively small, and the study did not examine early timepoints following natural infection. An increase in the median number of SARS-CoV-2-reactive clonotypes from 21 after infection to some 38 after vaccination was observed, but the change was not found to be significant. Nearly all vaccine-specific clones in convalescent patients (304 of 307) were mono-reactive for SARS-CoV-2 spike rather than cross-reactive with common cold coronaviruses.

What this sample's time point label stands for: late sampling 161 to 241 days after vaccination in a few convalescent patients. The treatment or condition label corresponds to: approximately 10-day PBMC culture with coronavirus spike peptide pools or control peptides (ViraFEST assay). The ViraFEST assay was used in the study, in which antigen-specific T cells were expanded with peptide pools and expanded clonotypes were subsequently identified by TCR sequencing. The convalescent patients' positive SARS-CoV-2 PCR tests were from March to December 2020, which was before the Alpha, Beta and Delta variants emerged in the United States. Around 2 million PBMCs per well were cultured in IMDM with roughly 5.5% human AB serum and approximately 9.1 IU/ml IL-2, plus 10 ug/ml peptide pools. Half of the culture medium was replaced with fresh IL-2-containing medium on days 3 and 7. After around 11 days of culture, CD4+ T cells were isolated by negative selection using the EasySep CD4+ T cell isolation kit. Ficoll-Paque Plus gradient centrifugation was used to isolate PBMCs from whole blood, and the isolated PBMCs were then either used fresh or cryopreserved at -140C. Each culture condition was generally run in triplicate wells.

Libraries came from PCR. DNA from cultured CD4+ T cells was subjected to TCR sequencing with the Oncomine TCR Beta short-read assay at the Johns Hopkins FTIC core. The QIAamp micro DNA kit was used to extract genomic DNA from the cultured CD4+ T cells. Oncomine TCR Beta libraries made from cultured CD4+ T cells were pooled using unique dual indexes and sequenced on an Illumina iSeq 100. Per the source publication's procedure: Non-productive sequences were removed, and CDR3s that did not start with C, did not end with F or W, or were shorter than 7 amino acids were discarded. Antigen-specific clonotypes were identified with the MANAFEST web application by comparing peptide-stimulated wells with reference and other culture wells. To be called positive, a clone needed an FDR below 0.05, an odds ratio above 5, and a productive frequency above 0.1% in at least two of three replicate wells. A clonotype counted as cross-reactive if it showed significant expansion both in the SARS-CoV-2 spike wells and in at least one common cold coronavirus spike condition. Similarity between CDR3 sequences was evaluated in R version 3.6.1 using Levenshtein distances (stringdist) and unrooted phylogenetic trees (ape). The public reads were reprocessed in TCRdb via fastp at Q25 and MiXCR, keeping in-frame beta chains. A single entry per CDR3 protein holds the most common genes and DNA from its merged rows. The V and J calls shown here were made by TCRdb, not taken from the authors' results. For this sample the table gives around 19,000 distinct CDR3 sequences, of which around a third were detected only once. The ten most abundant clones make up about 2.5% of the sample.

V is cut by 4 bases and J by 0 bases, and the space between the germline ends is 12 bases. Via the germline V gene, CDR1 is SGHAT and CDR2 FQNNGV. From the cysteine through the phenylalanine, the CDR3 covers 16 amino acids. Only CDR3 DNA remains: 48 bases, in frame from the first base. This clonotype showed up just once. Its antigen target is currently unknown. No base-level quality is on record; no much larger clone is a single base apart. Weak support is all one read offers. The sequence joins TRBV11-2 to TRBJ2-2; the D gene is perhaps TRBD1 or TRBD2, each of them matching over 5 bases. The clonotype was recovered from a human donor who had recovered from COVID-19. The sequences come from CD4+ T cells from blood, cultured in vitro, collected about 7 months after SARS-CoV-2 vaccination. This receptor carries the CDR3 CASSSLRGPNTGELFF. The sequenced DNA is TGTGCCAGCAGCTCGTTACGGGGACCGAACACCGGGGAGCTGTTTTTT.